Listed here are 14 T cell receptor beta chains from one sample, sequenced in a study of shared clonotypes between healthy human individuals. Here immunoSEQ multiplex PCR was the method, and the copy in TCRdb shows in-frame clones only, minus some. The sample contains approximately 720,000 clones, roughly 94% of which appear only once. Naive CD8 populations comprised CD45RO-negative cells positively selected for CCR7, excluding terminally differentiated effector memory CD45RA+ cells. The sample taken for sequencing was naive CD8+ T cells sorted from blood. The receptors were sampled from a man aged 25-40 years in good health.

V usage is TRBV19 and J usage is TRBJ2-3; tentatively, D is TRBD1 or TRBD2 (6 bases each). This CDR3 has 18 amino acids. The V gene lost 2 bases and the J gene lost 6 bases, with 24 bases spanning the gap. Germline lookup yields CDR1 LNHDA and CDR2 SQIVND (reference sequence). CDR3 in amino acids: CASSIMATGLGRSDTQYF. The CDR3, as DNA: TGTGCCAGTAGTATAATGGCGACAGGTTTAGGGAGGTCCGATACGCAGTATTTT.

The chain combines TRBV7-9 with TRBJ2-2; maybe TRBD1 (6 bases). Germline V lookup: CDR1 SEHNR, CDR2 FQNEAQ (reference sequence). The CDR3 extends over 17 amino acids. The germline V and J ends were trimmed by 3 bases and 3 bases, with 17 bases remaining between them. The CDR3 loop reads CASSFNQDSMYTGELFF. The CDR3, as DNA: TGTGCCAGCAGCTTTAACCAGGACAGTATGTACACCGGGGAGCTGTTTTTT.

The genes are TRBV29-1 and TRBJ1-1; D remains unclear. The CDR3 runs to 12 residues. Germline V CDR1 and CDR2: SQVTM, ANQGSEA. The V gene lost 7 bases and the J gene lost 1 base, with 10 bases spanning the gap. Here the CDR3 reads CSASTENTEAFF. In DNA, the CDR3 is TGCAGCGCTTCGACGGAGAACACTGAAGCTTTCTTT.

The chain has TRBV2 and TRBJ2-2, with D possibly being TRBD2 (5 bases). Germline V lookup: CDR1 SNHLY, CDR2 FYNNEI. V dropped 5 bases and J dropped 3 bases, with 16 bases sitting between them. The CDR3 runs to 16 residues. CDR3 sequence: CASSRTRPSDTGELFF. In nucleotides, the CDR3 is TGTGCCAGCAGTCGGACTCGTCCGTCGGACACCGGGGAGCTGTTTTTT.

V gene TRBV25-1 combines with J gene TRBJ2-7, with D possibly TRBD2 on 5 matching bases. Between the trimmed V and J ends, which lost 6 bases and 3 bases, there was a span of 15 bases. The CDR3 extends over 14 amino acids. The V gene's germline CDR1 is MGHDK and CDR2 SYGVNS. The CDR3 region has the DNA TGTGCCAGCAGCCCAGCGGCAGTACGCTACGAGCAGTACTTC. Translated, it gives CASSPAAVRYEQYF.

This sequence joins TRBV19 and TRBJ2-3; 7 bases line up with TRBD2. The ends lost 5 bases at V and 2 bases at J; junction bases unmatched: 10. The germline V gene encodes CDR1 LNHDA and CDR2 SQIVND (reference sequence). The CDR3 is 16 amino acids. DNA of the CDR3: TGTGCCAGTAGTCTTACCCCTAGCGGATCCACAGATACGCAGTATTTT. Its translation: CASSLTPSGSTDTQYF.

The V gene is TRBV6-6, the J gene TRBJ2-3; TRBD2 aligns across 11 bases. The CDR3 loop spans 15 amino acids. From germline, CDR1 is MNHNY and CDR2 SVGAGI (reference sequence). The ends lost 7 bases at V and 3 bases at J; junction bases unmatched: 6. The CDR3 reads CASNPGLADTDTQYF. The DNA for the CDR3 is TGTGCCAGCAACCCGGGACTAGCGGATACAGATACGCAGTATTTT.

With respect to this clone: At one end the junction does not follow the germline gene, possibly because of a read error. The chain employs TRBV7-7 and TRBJ2-1; TRBD2 matches at 12 bases. The length of the CDR3 is 17 residues. CDR1 and CDR2 from the germline V gene are SSHAT and FNYEAQ (reference sequence). CDR3 DNA: TGTGCTAGCAGCTTACTAGCGGGAGGATCGACCTACAATGAGCAGTTCTTC. Its protein is CASSLLAGGSTYNEQFF.

The gene calls are TRBV11-2 and TRBJ2-5; the D gene is possibly TRBD1 (6 bases). This CDR3 has 16 residues. The germline V gene has CDR1 SGHAT and CDR2 FQNNGV. V was trimmed by 1 base and J by 4 bases, leaving 16 bases between them. CDR3: CASSLGRWTDRETQYF. The CDR3 region has the DNA TGTGCCAGCAGCTTAGGCCGTTGGACAGATCGAGAGACCCAGTACTTC.

The chain carries TRBV19 and TRBJ1-5; the D gene is possibly TRBD1 (6 bases). Germline loops: CDR1 LNHDA, CDR2 SQIVND (reference sequence). This CDR3 spans 15 amino acids. V was clipped by 4 bases and J by 1 base, with 11 bases between them. The chain's CDR3 is CASSTEDSSNQPQHF. CDR3 DNA sequence: TGTGCCAGTAGTACCGAGGACAGCAGCAATCAGCCCCAGCATTTT.

CDR3 region: CASSTDGLGNEQYF. The CDR3 nucleotides are TGTGCCAGCAGTACAGACGGTCTGGGGAACGAGCAGTACTTC. The genes are TRBV27 and TRBJ2-7; D ambiguous. The CDR3 is made up of 14 amino acids. CDR1 MNHEY and CDR2 SMNVEV come from the germline V gene (reference sequence). V was clipped by 5 bases and J by 5 bases, with 16 bases between them.

The CDR3 DNA sequence: TGTGCCAGCAGCTATTGGGACTCGTGGAAGCAGTTCTTC. The encoded protein is CASSYWDSWKQFF. The chain links TRBV5-4 to TRBJ2-1; D may be TRBD2 (6 bases). CDR1 is SGHNT and CDR2 is YYREEE in the germline V gene (reference sequence). This CDR3 has 13 residues. Trimming took 3 bases from V and 11 from J, leaving 15 bases between them.

V is TRBV5-5 and J is TRBJ2-1, with D possibly TRBD2 on 5 matching bases. V lost 3 bases and J 9 bases, leaving 10 bases between the germline ends. This CDR3 spans 12 amino acids. CDR1 is SGHKS and CDR2 is YYEKEE in the germline V gene (reference sequence). The CDR3 loop is CASSWTAGEQFF. In nucleotides, the CDR3 is TGTGCCAGCAGCTGGACTGCGGGTGAGCAGTTCTTC.

This chain links TRBV9 with TRBJ2-7, with D uncertain. CDR1 and CDR2 (germline): SGDLS, YYNGEE. The CDR3 has 14 amino acids. V was cut by 0 bases and J by 0 bases, with 7 bases left in between. In DNA form, the CDR3 reads TGTGCCAGCAGCGTAGAGAAAATCTCCTACGAGCAGTACTTC. This encodes CASSVEKISYEQYF.